The 6 T cell receptor beta chains below come from one sample, sequenced in a study of T cell responses to AZD1222 COVID-19 vaccine. Sequenced by immunoSEQ multiplex PCR; TCRdb stores in-frame clones only, minus some. Of approximately 140,000 clones listed, less than 95% were seen once; the top ten hold roughly 1.3%. This specimen was peripheral blood, taken on day 0 of AZD1222 vaccination. All receptors derive from an adult in good health.

V usage is TRBV5-1 and J usage is TRBJ2-5; 9 bases fit TRBD1. The CDR3 extends over 14 amino acids. Germline lookup yields CDR1 SGHRS and CDR2 YFSETQ. With V trimmed by 3 bases and J by 4 bases, 4 bases remained unmatched. CDR3 coding DNA: TGCGCCAGCAGCTCGGGACAGGGAACAGAGACCCAGTACTTC. Translated, it gives CASSSGQGTETQYF.

This clone appeared a single time. This sequence joins TRBV5-1 and TRBJ1-4; D gene unclear. Germline loops: CDR1 SGHRS, CDR2 YFSETQ. The CDR3 is 15 amino acids. V was pared by 2 bases and J by 0 bases, with 8 bases between. The CDR3 DNA sequence: TGCGCCAGCAGCTTTGGGCGGACAACTAATGAAAAACTGTTTTTT. This sequence encodes CASSFGRTTNEKLFF.

The genes are TRBV3-1 (or the pseudogene TRBV3-2) and TRBJ1-1; no reliable D call. From germline, CDR1 is LGHDT and CDR2 YNNKEL (reference sequence). Trimming removed 1 base from V and 1 base from J, with 16 bases in between. This CDR3 has 17 residues. The CDR3 here is CASSQVRPVRGNTEAFF. DNA of the CDR3: TGTGCCAGCAGCCAAGTTAGGCCGGTCAGAGGGAACACTGAAGCTTTCTTT.

The V and J genes are TRBV4-1 and TRBJ2-2; D unresolved. V was shortened by 3 bases and J by 7 bases, with 15 bases between the two germline ends. CDR3 length equals 15 residues. Germline-derived CDR1 and CDR2 are MGHRA and YSYEKL. The CDR3 spells CASSQSFGYGGELFF. The DNA for the CDR3 is TGCGCCAGCAGCCAGAGCTTCGGTTATGGCGGGGAGCTGTTTTTT.

The chain recombines TRBV28 with TRBJ2-1; TRBD1 matches 7 bases. J lost 3 bases, V lost 2 bases, and 1 base had no gene match. The CDR3 is made up of 14 amino acids. CDR1 and CDR2 (germline): MDHEN, SYDVKM. The CDR3 reads CASSLGTDYNEQFF. In DNA form, the CDR3 reads TGTGCCAGCAGTTTAGGGACAGACTACAATGAGCAGTTCTTC. The full variable domain, completed using reference TRBV28 and TRBJ2-1, is DVKVTQSSRYLVKRTGEKVFLECVQDMDHENMFWYRQDPGLGLRLIYFSYDVKMKEKGDIPEGYSVSREKKERFSLILESASTNQTSMYLCASSLGTDYNEQFFGPGTRLTVL.

V is TRBV27 and J is TRBJ1-5; the match to TRBD1 covers 8 bases. The CDR3 contains 16 residues. CDR1 and CDR2 from the germline V gene are MNHEY and SMNVEV (reference sequence). The V and J ends lost 0 bases and 4 bases, in that order; junction bases with no gene match: 5. The CDR3 protein is CASSLSGQGANQPQHF. The CDR3 nucleotides are TGTGCCAGCAGTTTATCTGGGCAGGGGGCGAATCAGCCCCAGCATTTT.